This T cell receptor (beta chain) was identified in a study of technical replicates of blood from a few donors. Sequenced by immunoSEQ multiplex PCR; TCRdb stores in-frame clones only, minus some. Counted here are tens of thousands of clones, 90% to 95% occurring once; the ten biggest clones make up roughly 0.25%. Sequenced sample: T cells isolated from PBMCs. The source is a human donor in good health.

Here the CDR3 DNA reads TGTGCCAGCAGTCCCCAGAGGCCTCCCTACGAGCAGTACTTC. Translation: CASSPQRPPYEQYF. J is TRBJ2-7 and V is TRBV28; D remains ambiguous. V was pared by 5 bases and J by 2 bases, with 13 bases between. Germline CDR1 MDHEN, CDR2 SYDVKM. This CDR3 has 14 residues.